This T cell receptor (beta chain) came from a study of T cell changes during pregnancy in multiple sclerosis. Germline V CDR1 and CDR2: MNHNY, SVGAGI (reference sequence). The ends lost 5 bases at V and 3 bases at J; junction bases unmatched: 3. The length of the CDR3 is 14 residues. Some clones are missing from TCRdb's copy, which holds only in-frame ones; the method was immunoSEQ multiplex PCR. Among around 59,000 clones listed, around 92% were seen once. The chain is built from TRBV6-6 and TRBJ1-2, with TRBD1 matching over 10 bases. The material sequenced was peripheral blood, taken in the first trimester of pregnancy. This TCR was recovered from a female donor with multiple sclerosis, enrolled in a pregnancy study. The CDR3 spells CASSPGQGYYGYTF. For the CDR3, the DNA is TGTGCCAGCAGTCCGGGACAGGGGTACTATGGCTACACCTTC.